The 30 T cell receptor beta chains below all came from one sample that was sequenced in a study of cytomegalovirus exposure and HLA in healthy donors. Sequencing was performed with immunoSEQ multiplex PCR; in TCRdb, only in-frame clones are kept and a portion is missing. The table shows 130,000 to 150,000 clones, with 85% to 90% occurring only once. Sequencing was carried out using PBMCs. The receptor set was obtained from a woman in her late teens or twenties in good health and CMV-seropositive.

The chain employs TRBV2 and TRBJ1-5; D is ambiguous. The germline V gene encodes CDR1 SNHLY and CDR2 FYNNEI. V was cut by 4 bases and J by 5 bases, with 6 bases left in between. The CDR3 is made up of 12 amino acids. CDR3 in amino acids: CASSALDQPQHF. For the CDR3, the DNA is TGTGCCAGCAGTGCCCTCGATCAGCCCCAGCATTTT.

This clone occurred once. This chain links TRBV4-2 with TRBJ2-1; 13 bases map to TRBD2. The germline V gene encodes CDR1 LGHNA and CDR2 YNFKEQ. V lost 0 bases, J lost 8 bases, and 7 bases stayed unmatched. There are 17 residues in the CDR3. CDR3: CASSQETSGGLFDEQFF. CDR3 nucleotides: TGTGCCAGCAGCCAAGAGACTAGCGGGGGGTTATTCGATGAGCAGTTCTTC.

This clone was recorded once. The gene calls are TRBV7-2 and TRBJ1-2; TRBD1 matches 10 bases. This CDR3 contains 16 residues. The ends lost 2 bases at V and 6 bases at J; junction bases unmatched: 9. Germline V gene lookup returns CDR1 SGHTA and CDR2 FQGNSA. The chain's CDR3 is CASSLNRAGQGNGYTF. The CDR3 region has the DNA TGTGCCAGCAGCTTAAACCGGGCGGGACAGGGGAATGGCTACACCTTC. Full variable domain (rest looked up from reference TRBV7-2 and TRBJ1-2): GAGVSQSPSNKVTEKGKDVELRCDPISGHTALYWYRQSLGQGLEFLIYFQGNSAPDKSGLPSDRFSAERTGGSVSTLTIQRTQQEDSAVYLCASSLNRAGQGNGYTFGSGTRLTVV.

Points on this clone: Other DNA sequences in the same sample also yield this CDR3. The CDR3 sequence: CASSLGGYEQYF. The CDR3, as DNA: TGTGCCAGCAGTTTGGGGGGCTACGAGCAGTACTTC. The chain has TRBV28 and TRBJ2-7, with D perhaps matching TRBD2 (6 bases). V was clipped by 3 bases and J by 3 bases, with 6 bases between them. The V gene's germline CDR1 is MDHEN and CDR2 SYDVKM. This CDR3 contains 12 residues.

The V gene is TRBV5-4, the J gene TRBJ2-1; tentative D call: TRBD1 (6 bases). Germline V CDR1 and CDR2: SGHNT, YYREEE (reference sequence). This CDR3 spans 12 amino acids. V was pared by 6 bases and J by 9 bases, with 13 bases between. The CDR3 spells CASTFQGSEQFF. CDR3 nucleotides: TGTGCCAGCACCTTTCAGGGGAGTGAGCAGTTCTTC. Using reference TRBV5-4 and TRBJ2-1 for the parts outside the CDR3, the full variable domain is ETGVTQSPTHLIKTRGQQVTLRCSSQSGHNTVSWYQQALGQGPQFIFQYYREEENGRGNFPPRFSGLQFPNYSSELNVNALELDDSALYLCASTFQGSEQFFGPGTRLTVL.

About this clone: The junction departs from the called germline gene at one end, perhaps through a read error. The chain has TRBV15 and TRBJ2-1, with TRBD2 matching over 16 bases. Germline V gene sequence: CDR1 LNHNV, CDR2 YYDKDF (reference sequence). The CDR3 sequence is 17 residues long. CDR3: CATSRDPAGLAGGPSVF. The CDR3 DNA reads as TGTGCCACCAGCAGAGATCCGGCGGGACTAGCGGGGGGGCCTTCGGTCTTC.

The J gene is TRBJ1-1, the V gene TRBV5-1, with D uncertain. Germline values: CDR1 SGHRS, CDR2 YFSETQ. CDR3 length: 17 amino acids. Trimming pared 0 bases from V and 0 bases from J, leaving 15 bases between. CDR3 sequence (DNA): TGCGCCAGCAGCTTGGTTGGCGGGATTGTGCTGAACACTGAAGCTTTCTTT. Translated: CASSLVGGIVLNTEAFF.

The chain has TRBV19 and TRBJ2-5, with D possibly being TRBD1 (6 bases). The CDR3 length is 15 residues. Germline CDR1 LNHDA, CDR2 SQIVND (reference sequence). V gave up 4 bases and J gave up 0 bases, with 12 bases separating them. The CDR3: CASSRGQVNQETQYF. As DNA, the CDR3 is TGTGCCAGTAGTAGGGGACAAGTGAACCAAGAGACCCAGTACTTC.

V gene TRBV9 combines with J gene TRBJ2-1; the match to TRBD2 covers 9 bases. V shed 4 bases, J shed 3 bases, and the junction held 8 bases outside the gene matches. This CDR3 has 16 amino acids. CDR1 and CDR2 (germline): SGDLS, YYNGEE. The CDR3 protein is CASSLRAGGSYNEQFF. The CDR3 DNA reads TGTGCCAGCAGCCTTCGAGCGGGAGGTAGCTACAATGAGCAGTTCTTC. Combining the CDR3 with reference TRBV9 and TRBJ2-1 gives the whole variable domain DSGVTQTPKHLITATGQRVTLRCSPRSGDLSVYWYQQSLDQGLQFLIQYYNGEERAKGNILERFSAQQFPDLHSELNLSSLELGDSALYFCASSLRAGGSYNEQFFGPGTRLTVL.

The gene calls are TRBV29-1 and TRBJ2-7; 7 bases are shared with TRBD1. The CDR3 has 14 residues. CDR1 and CDR2 (germline): SQVTM, ANQGSEA. V shed 4 bases and J 2 bases; nucleotides not matched to a gene: 8. The CDR3 protein is CSVAWDSLAYEQYF. The CDR3 nucleotides read TGCAGCGTTGCGTGGGACAGTCTTGCCTACGAGCAGTACTTC.

The chain joins TRBV12-5 to TRBJ2-1; tentatively, D is TRBD2 (6 bases). The germline CDR1 and CDR2 sequences are LGHNT and FRNRAP. This CDR3 is built from 15 residues. Trimming cost V 6 bases and J 3 bases, with 15 bases left between them. The CDR3 sequence is CASGSGRVNYNEQFF. In nucleotides, the CDR3 is TGTGCTAGTGGGTCCGGGAGAGTGAACTACAATGAGCAGTTCTTC.

V is TRBV11-1 and J is TRBJ2-1; TRBD1 agrees at 11 bases. The CDR3 spans 14 residues. The germline V gene encodes CDR1 SGHAT and CDR2 FQDESV (reference sequence). The V segment lost 6 bases and the J segment 7 bases; nucleotides outside the gene matches: 5. The CDR3: CASRGQGAPNEQFF. CDR3 in DNA: TGTGCCAGCAGAGGACAGGGGGCGCCAAATGAGCAGTTCTTC. Using reference TRBV11-1 and TRBJ2-1 for the parts outside the CDR3, the full variable domain is EAEVAQSPRYKITEKSQAVAFWCDPISGHATLYWYRQILGQGPELLVQFQDESVVDDSQLPKDRFSAERLKGVDSTLKIQPAELGDSAMYLCASRGQGAPNEQFFGPGTRLTVL.

This chain links TRBV10-2 with TRBJ1-2; TRBD1 matches at 10 bases. From germline, CDR1 is WSHSY and CDR2 SAAADI. V shed 3 bases, J shed 1 base, and the junction held 2 bases outside the gene matches. CDR3 size: 15 residues. This CDR3 reads CASSERTGGNYGYTF. As DNA, the CDR3 is TGCGCCAGCAGTGAACGGACAGGGGGTAACTATGGCTACACCTTC.

The rearrangement links TRBV5-1 to TRBJ2-3; the D gene is possibly TRBD2 (6 bases). The CDR3 runs to 15 residues. CDR1 and CDR2 (germline): SGHRS, YFSETQ. Deletions cut 2 bases from V and 3 bases from J, with 13 bases between. The CDR3 is CASSLDGSGTDTQYF. The CDR3 DNA follows: TGCGCCAGCAGCTTAGACGGGAGCGGTACAGATACGCAGTATTTT.

The CDR3 spells CASSEQRGYNEQFF. In DNA, the CDR3 is TGTGCCAGCAGTGAACAGCGGGGCTACAATGAGCAGTTCTTC. The gene calls are TRBV2 and TRBJ2-1; TRBD2 agrees at 7 bases. V was pared by 2 bases and J by 3 bases, with 1 base of the junction left unmatched. The V gene's germline CDR1 is SNHLY and CDR2 FYNNEI. The CDR3 covers 14 residues.

This chain's CDR3 is CASSSQTGGFPREQFF. The CDR3 DNA follows: TGTGCCAGCAGTTCACAGACAGGGGGCTTCCCTAGGGAGCAGTTCTTC. The rearrangement uses TRBV28 and TRBJ2-1, with TRBD1 matching over 10 bases. The CDR3 extends over 16 amino acids. After removal of 4 bases from V and 10 bases from J, the junction contained 13 bases not matched to a gene. Germline V gene lookup returns CDR1 MDHEN and CDR2 SYDVKM.

The CDR3, as DNA: TGTGCCACGGAAGCAGGGGGGATCTATGGCTACACCTTC. This encodes CATEAGGIYGYTF. This chain uses TRBV28 with TRBJ1-2; 7 bases match TRBD1. Trimming removed 10 bases from V and 4 bases from J; junction bases left unmatched: 9. This CDR3 region has 13 residues. The germline V gene encodes CDR1 MDHEN and CDR2 SYDVKM.

This rearrangement joins TRBV7-9 to TRBJ2-1; maybe TRBD1 (6 bases). Trimming shortened V by 7 bases and J by 7 bases, and 14 bases separated the two germline ends. Looked up from germline, CDR1 is SEHNR and CDR2 is FQNEAQ (reference sequence). The CDR3 totals 13 residues. The CDR3 DNA follows: TGTGCCAGCACCCTAGAAACAGGGAATGAGCAGTTCTTC. Amino acid sequence: CASTLETGNEQFF.

V and J are TRBV30 and TRBJ2-1, with 9 bases matching TRBD1. CDR3 length equals 14 residues. Germline trimming cut 0 bases from V and 4 bases from J; bases unmatched to any gene: 1. Germline loops: CDR1 GTSNPN, CDR2 SVGIG (reference sequence). Here the CDR3 reads CAWSVGTGYNEQFF. The CDR3 nucleotides are TGTGCCTGGAGTGTAGGGACAGGGTACAATGAGCAGTTCTTC.

The V gene is TRBV9, the J gene TRBJ1-2, with a weak D call TRBD1 (5 bases). Deletions cut 0 bases from V and 7 bases from J, with 16 bases between. The germline V gene encodes CDR1 SGDLS and CDR2 YYNGEE. The CDR3 spans 15 residues. The CDR3 coding sequence is TGTGCCAGCAGCGTAGCTTCGGCAGGGCTGCTTGGCTACACCTTC. It codes for CASSVASAGLLGYTF.

The J gene is TRBJ1-1, the V gene TRBV7-2, with 10 bases that match TRBD1. Losses at the gene ends were 3 bases for V and 1 base for J; bases not matched to a gene: 11. Looked up from germline, CDR1 is SGHTA and CDR2 is FQGNSA. The CDR3 runs 18 residues. Written as DNA, the CDR3 is TGTGCCAGCAGCTTGAGCCCCGGGACAGGGGTTTCGAACACTGAAGCTTTCTTT. Residues: CASSLSPGTGVSNTEAFF. Complete variable domain (other parts from reference TRBV7-2 and TRBJ1-1): GAGVSQSPSNKVTEKGKDVELRCDPISGHTALYWYRQSLGQGLEFLIYFQGNSAPDKSGLPSDRFSAERTGGSVSTLTIQRTQQEDSAVYLCASSLSPGTGVSNTEAFFGQGTRLTVV.

The CDR3 nucleotides are TGTGCCAGCAGTGCCGGACTAGCGGGATCTTACGAGCAGTACTTC. Its protein product is CASSAGLAGSYEQYF. The chain employs TRBV28 and TRBJ2-7, with 12 bases matching TRBD2. J lost 4 bases, V lost 5 bases, and 6 bases had no gene match. Germline values: CDR1 MDHEN, CDR2 SYDVKM. CDR3 length: 15 residues.

J is TRBJ2-3 and V is TRBV19, with D tentatively TRBD2 (6 bases). Trimming stripped 0 bases from V and 11 bases from J, with 27 bases between. This CDR3 comprises 18 residues. From germline, CDR1 is LNHDA and CDR2 SQIVND (reference sequence). Written as DNA, the CDR3 is TGTGCCAGTAGTATAGATCAACTAGCCTCTAGCCCCCATGGAGGGCAGTATTTT. It yields the protein CASSIDQLASSPHGGQYF.

Of note for this clone: The same CDR3 can be traced to other DNA sequences in this sample. CDR3 sequence: CASSLSGDGYTF. CDR3 in DNA: TGTGCCAGCAGTTTATCGGGGGATGGCTACACCTTC. The V call is TRBV28, the J call TRBJ1-2, with a possible D match to TRBD1 (5 bases). The CDR3 is 12 residues long. Trimming shortened V by 1 base and J by 6 bases, and 6 bases separated the two germline ends. Germline V gene sequence: CDR1 MDHEN, CDR2 SYDVKM.

The genes are TRBV11-2 and TRBJ2-1; 8 bases fit TRBD2. Losses at the gene ends were 6 bases for V and 1 base for J; bases not matched to a gene: 5. The germline gives CDR1 SGHAT, CDR2 FQNNGV. The CDR3 loop spans 15 amino acids. In DNA form, the CDR3 reads TGTGCCAGCAGTTATACTAGCGGTTCCTACAATGAGCAGTTCTTC. This codes for CASSYTSGSYNEQFF.

The chain recombines TRBV9 with TRBJ1-3; TRBD1 matches 11 bases. Germline V gene sequence: CDR1 SGDLS, CDR2 YYNGEE. V was clipped by 3 bases and J by 0 bases; unmatched bases: 11. The CDR3 length is 19 residues. The CDR3 is CASSAWTGGPLGSGNTIYF. In DNA form, the CDR3 reads TGTGCCAGCAGCGCGTGGACAGGGGGCCCCTTGGGCTCTGGAAACACCATATATTTT.

The rearrangement joins TRBV5-8 to TRBJ2-1; D remains unclear. Trimming left V 1 base short and J 0 bases short, with 8 bases between. Germline V gene sequence: CDR1 SGHTS, CDR2 YDEGEE. CDR3 length equals 15 residues. The CDR3 protein is CASSLFTSSYNEQFF. CDR3 nucleotides: TGTGCCAGCAGCTTGTTTACAAGCTCCTACAATGAGCAGTTCTTC.

This chain uses TRBV7-8 with TRBJ1-5; the D gene is possibly TRBD1 (5 bases). The germline CDR1 and CDR2 sequences are SGHVS and FQNEAQ. CDR3 size: 15 residues. V was pared by 1 base and J by 4 bases, with 11 bases between. CDR3 nucleotides: TGTGCCAGCAGCTTAGTTCACCGACAGAATCAGCCCCAGCATTTT. Translation gives CASSLVHRQNQPQHF.

This chain joins TRBV15 and TRBJ1-2; D possibly corresponds to TRBD1 (5 bases). The V end lost 5 bases, the J end lost 0 bases, and 16 bases lay between the germline ends. Germline loops: CDR1 LNHNV, CDR2 YYDKDF (reference sequence). This CDR3 region has 16 residues. The CDR3: CATSSRQGDSNYGYTF. The DNA of the CDR3 is TGTGCCACCAGCTCTCGCCAAGGGGATTCTAACTATGGCTACACCTTC.

This sequence joins TRBV6-5 and TRBJ2-1, with 8 positions matching TRBD2. This CDR3 has 16 amino acids. J was trimmed by 4 bases and V by 3 bases; bases with no gene match: 8. CDR1 is MNHEY, CDR2 SVGAGI, per germline. The CDR3 bases are TGTGCCAGCAGTTATGGGATGGGACTAGGGTACAATGAGCAGTTCTTC. Protein sequence: CASSYGMGLGYNEQFF.